These 18 T cell receptor beta chains came from one sample sequenced in a study of long-term antiretroviral therapy in people with HIV. Sequencing relied on immunoSEQ assay v3.0, run at survey level. The assay was immunoSEQ multiplex PCR, and TCRdb's table has in-frame clones only and misses some. The sample consists of more than 25,000 clones, approximately 90% of them appearing once. The material sequenced was unsorted PBMCs, taken 3.2 years before starting antiretroviral therapy. These receptors originate from a man over 45 with HIV.

The rearrangement joins TRBV5-1 to TRBJ2-4, with D perhaps given as TRBD1 or TRBD2 (7 bases each). Germline CDR1 SGHRS, CDR2 YFSETQ. The CDR3 has 17 residues. V dropped 0 bases and J dropped 8 bases, with 21 bases sitting between them. The CDR3 loop is CASSLGTGYLGGHIQYF. CDR3 in DNA: TGCGCCAGCAGCTTGGGGACAGGTTACTTGGGGGGGCACATTCAGTACTTC.

The chain has TRBV19 and TRBJ1-5; D not resolved. V was cut by 3 bases and J by 0 bases, with 9 bases left in between. CDR1 and CDR2 (germline): LNHDA, SQIVND (reference sequence). The CDR3 spans 15 residues. In DNA, the CDR3 is TGTGCCAGTAGTATTGGAGGGTATAGCAATCAGCCCCAGCATTTT. This translates into CASSIGGYSNQPQHF.

This chain uses TRBV29-1 with TRBJ2-5; TRBD2 agrees at 7 bases. This CDR3 is built from 14 residues. Germline V lookup: CDR1 SQVTM, CDR2 ANQGSEA. The V segment lost 4 bases and the J segment 1 base; nucleotides outside the gene matches: 6. The CDR3 sequence: CSVARLAPQETQYF. The CDR3 DNA sequence: TGCAGCGTTGCTAGACTAGCCCCCCAAGAGACCCAGTACTTC.

The chain is built from TRBV7-2 and TRBJ1-5; 9 bases are a match to TRBD1. The CDR3 is 14 residues long. Trimming at V came to 7 bases and at J to 5 bases, leaving 6 bases not matched to a gene. Germline V gene sequence: CDR1 SGHTA, CDR2 FQGNSA. CDR3 nucleotide sequence: TGTGCCAGCAAGACAGGGGGGCTCGATCAGCCCCAGCATTTT. This codes for CASKTGGLDQPQHF.

V and J are TRBV9 and TRBJ1-4; TRBD1 matches 7 bases. This CDR3 has 15 amino acids. Germline CDR1 reads SGDLS; CDR2 reads YYNGEE. J was trimmed by 6 bases and V by 4 bases; bases with no gene match: 9. This CDR3 is CASSREGARYEKLFF. The CDR3 region has the DNA TGTGCCAGCAGCCGAGAGGGGGCTAGGTATGAAAAACTGTTTTTT.

The V call is TRBV5-1, the J call TRBJ1-4; 8 nucleotides line up with TRBD1. Per germline, CDR1 SGHRS and CDR2 YFSETQ. With V trimmed by 4 bases and J by 8 bases, 7 bases remained unmatched. The CDR3 runs 14 residues. CDR3 DNA sequence: TGCGCCAGCAGCCCGGACAGGGTAGGGGAAAAACTGTTTTTT. It codes for CASSPDRVGEKLFF.

The chain employs TRBV2 and TRBJ1-2; TRBD1 matches 9 bases. This CDR3 comprises 14 residues. Germline V gene data show CDR1 as SNHLY and CDR2 as FYNNEI. Trimming removed 7 bases from V and 4 bases from J; junction bases left unmatched: 7. The CDR3 loop is CASTSGTGPYGYTF. For the CDR3, the DNA is TGTGCCAGCACATCCGGGACAGGGCCCTATGGCTACACCTTC.

V and J are TRBV5-1 and TRBJ2-3; 7 bases fit TRBD1. The CDR3 has 17 amino acids. V gave up 3 bases and J gave up 0 bases; unmatched junction bases: 10. Germline V gives CDR1 SGHRS, CDR2 YFSETQ. The CDR3 DNA follows: TGCGCCAGCAGCTCTGGGACAGCTACTTCTAGCACAGATACGCAGTATTTT. Its translation: CASSSGTATSSTDTQYF.

This clone was counted a few times. The chain uses TRBV4-3 and TRBJ1-2; maybe TRBD1 (5 bases). This CDR3 is built from 15 residues. In germline, CDR1 is LGHNA, CDR2 YSLEER. Trimming removed 0 bases at V and 6 bases at J, with 14 bases between. This CDR3 is CASSQDLGREHGYTF. CDR3 DNA sequence: TGCGCCAGCAGCCAAGATCTAGGCAGGGAGCATGGCTACACCTTC.

This chain connects TRBV19 to TRBJ1-2; D gene uncertain. The germline V gene has CDR1 LNHDA and CDR2 SQIVND (reference sequence). This CDR3 spans 13 amino acids. Trimming left V 5 bases short and J 14 bases short, with 21 bases between. The CDR3 coding sequence is TGTGCCAGTAGTTTCAACGCACTCGGACCAGCTACCTTC. It specifies CASSFNALGPATF. Filled out from reference TRBV19 and TRBJ1-2, the complete variable domain reads DGGITQSPKYLFRKEGQNVTLSCEQNLNHDAMYWYRQDPGQGLRLIYYSQIVNDFQKGDIAEGYSVSREKKESFPLTVTSAQKNPTAFYLCASSFNALGPATFGSGTRLTVV.

The chain recombines TRBV7-9 with TRBJ1-1; no clear D gene. Germline V lookup: CDR1 SEHNR, CDR2 FQNEAQ (reference sequence). CDR3 length equals 15 residues. V lost 1 base, J lost 3 bases, and 12 bases lay in between. The CDR3 loop is CASSLVGSTYTEAFF. The CDR3, as DNA: TGTGCCAGCAGCTTAGTGGGATCCACGTACACTGAAGCTTTCTTT.

The gene calls are TRBV9 and TRBJ2-3; D uncertain. The germline V and J ends were trimmed by 4 bases and 2 bases, with 11 bases remaining between them. In germline, CDR1 is SGDLS, CDR2 YYNGEE. The CDR3 has 14 residues. CDR3 loop: CASSPSPHTDTQYF. CDR3 in DNA: TGTGCCAGCAGCCCCAGTCCCCACACAGATACGCAGTATTTT.

This chain connects TRBV7-9 to TRBJ2-6; D gene unclear. Germline CDR1 reads SEHNR; CDR2 reads FQNEAQ (reference sequence). The CDR3 totals 13 residues. With 5 bases removed from V and 4 bases from J, the gap between germline ends came to 6 bases. CDR3 DNA: TGTGCCAGCAGCCTCCTGGGGGCCAACGTCCTGACTTTC. Encoded protein: CASSLLGANVLTF.

CDR3 amino acids: CASSLEQGANQYF. As DNA, the CDR3 is TGTGCCAGCAGCTTAGAACAGGGGGCGAATCAGTACTTC. The V gene is TRBV7-2, the J gene TRBJ2-4; 9 bases match TRBD1. The CDR3 is made up of 13 amino acids. Germline V CDR1 and CDR2: SGHTA, FQGNSA. With 1 base clipped from V and 12 bases from J, the junction kept 4 bases outside the gene matches.

The chain uses TRBV7-9 and TRBJ2-7, with D maybe TRBD2 (5 bases). From germline, CDR1 is SEHNR and CDR2 FQNEAQ (reference sequence). The germline V and J ends were trimmed by 6 bases and 1 base, with 16 bases remaining between them. The length of the CDR3 is 15 residues. Written as DNA, the CDR3 is TGTGCCAGCAGTTGGCGGGCTAGTGAATCCTACGAGCAGTACTTC. It is translated as CASSWRASESYEQYF.

This clone was seen just once. CDR3 sequence reads: CASSSNRLTYNEQFF. The CDR3 nucleotides read TGTGCCAGCAGCTCCAACCGTTTAACCTACAATGAGCAGTTCTTC. The chain joins TRBV7-2 to TRBJ2-1; no clear D. This CDR3 spans 15 amino acids. Trimming took off 4 bases at V and 2 bases at J, with 12 bases between the two ends. Germline V gene sequence: CDR1 SGHTA, CDR2 FQGNSA.

Remarks on this clone: In the same sample, other DNA sequences code for this CDR3. The rearrangement joins TRBV30 to TRBJ2-3; 10 nucleotides agree with TRBD2. V trimming: 7 bases; J trimming: 1 base; junction bases outside the gene matches: 5. The germline V gene has CDR1 GTSNPN and CDR2 SVGIG (reference sequence). This CDR3 spans 14 amino acids. The CDR3 DNA reads TGTGCCTCGACCGGGACTAGCGGCACAGATACGCAGTATTTT. Its protein is CASTGTSGTDTQYF.

This rearrangement joins TRBV5-1 to TRBJ2-3; a weak D match, TRBD2 (5 bases). Germline CDR1 reads SGHRS; CDR2 reads YFSETQ. The length of the CDR3 is 14 residues. V lost 4 bases and J 2 bases, leaving 11 bases between the germline ends. Here the CDR3 DNA reads TGCGCCAGCAGCCCTAGGGAGACCACAGATACGCAGTATTTT. It yields the protein CASSPRETTDTQYF.